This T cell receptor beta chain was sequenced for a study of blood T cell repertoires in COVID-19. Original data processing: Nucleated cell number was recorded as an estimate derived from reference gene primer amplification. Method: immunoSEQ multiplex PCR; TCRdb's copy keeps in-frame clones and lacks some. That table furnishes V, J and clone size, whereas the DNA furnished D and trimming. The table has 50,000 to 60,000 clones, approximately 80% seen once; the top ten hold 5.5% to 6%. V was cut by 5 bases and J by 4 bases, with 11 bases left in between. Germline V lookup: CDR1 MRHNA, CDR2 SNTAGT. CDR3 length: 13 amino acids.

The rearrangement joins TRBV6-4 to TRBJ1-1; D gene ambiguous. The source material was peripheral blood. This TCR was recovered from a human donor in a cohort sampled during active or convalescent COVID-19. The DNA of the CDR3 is TGTGCCAGCAGTACGGAGGAAAGCACTGAAGCTTTCTTT. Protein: CASSTEESTEAFF.